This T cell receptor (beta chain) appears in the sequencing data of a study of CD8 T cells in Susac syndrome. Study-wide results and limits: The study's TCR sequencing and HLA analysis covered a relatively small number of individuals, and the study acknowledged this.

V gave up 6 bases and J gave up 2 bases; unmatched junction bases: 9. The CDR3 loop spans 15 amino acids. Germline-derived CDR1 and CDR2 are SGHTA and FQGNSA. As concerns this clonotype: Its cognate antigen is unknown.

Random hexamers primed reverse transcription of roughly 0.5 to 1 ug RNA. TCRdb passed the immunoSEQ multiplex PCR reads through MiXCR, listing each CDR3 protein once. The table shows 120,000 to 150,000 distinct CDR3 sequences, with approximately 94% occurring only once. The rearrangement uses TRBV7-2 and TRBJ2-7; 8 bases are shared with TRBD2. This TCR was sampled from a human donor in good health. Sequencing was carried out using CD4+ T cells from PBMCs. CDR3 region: CASSWTGTRTYEQYF. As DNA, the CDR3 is TGTGCCAGCAGTTGGACCGGGACTAGGACCTACGAGCAGTACTTC.